One sample yielded the 15 T cell receptor beta chains listed below, sequenced in a study of Ad26.COV2.S vaccination and SARS-CoV-2 variants. Sequencing used immunoSEQ multiplex PCR; TCRdb keeps in-frame clones, though not all of them. This table has about 400,000 clones, under 90% appearing once. Regarding treatment: 19 received Ad26.COV2.S at low or high dose, single or two shots; roughly 5 received placebo; per-sample allocation not given. Collection of samples fell on day 63 after the first vaccine or placebo injection. The material sequenced was peripheral blood, taken in a trial of Ad26.COV2.S vaccine versus placebo. These receptor sequences come from a person aged 18-60 years who received the Ad26.COV2.S COVID-19 vaccine or a placebo.

The chain links TRBV30 to TRBJ2-3; tentative D call: TRBD1 (5 bases). V was shortened by 4 bases and J by 3 bases, with 11 bases between the two germline ends. The CDR3 is 13 residues long. Germline loops: CDR1 GTSNPN, CDR2 SVGIG (reference sequence). The CDR3 loop reads CAWNRRGTDTQYF. The CDR3 nucleotides read TGTGCCTGGAACCGTAGGGGAACAGATACGCAGTATTTT.

This clone has a single count. V gene TRBV2 combines with J gene TRBJ1-1; no reliable D call. The CDR3 consists of 16 residues. Germline CDR1 reads SNHLY; CDR2 reads FYNNEI. Trimming took 3 bases from V and 0 from J, leaving 14 bases between them. In DNA form, the CDR3 reads TGTGCCAGCAGTGATTTGACTTTTGCCATGAACACTGAAGCTTTCTTT. Protein product: CASSDLTFAMNTEAFF.

To note about this clone: At one boundary the junction diverges from the germline segment, which might be a read error. The genes are TRBV10-2 and TRBJ2-6; D not certain. This CDR3 has 14 amino acids. Germline values: CDR1 WSHSY, CDR2 SAAADI. The CDR3 DNA sequence: TGCGCCAGCAGGGAGTTCTCTGGGGCCAACGTCCTGACTTTC. It specifies CASREFSGANVLTF.

This sequence joins TRBV27 and TRBJ2-7, with D perhaps matching TRBD1 (6 bases). V gave up 8 bases and J gave up 6 bases, with 17 bases separating them. The germline V gene encodes CDR1 MNHEY and CDR2 SMNVEV (reference sequence). The CDR3 runs 13 residues. As DNA, the CDR3 is TGTGCCAGCGGCCAAGGACAGCTATTCGAGCAGTACTTC. This encodes CASGQGQLFEQYF.

This clone came up once. This chain connects TRBV23-1 to TRBJ1-6; no clear D. TRBV23-1 is an ORF; its function is uncertain. This CDR3 comprises 16 residues. V was pared by 0 bases and J by 8 bases, with 14 bases between. CDR3 loop: CASSQSQGGRDSPLHF. The CDR3 DNA follows: TGCGCCAGCAGTCAATCTCAAGGAGGCCGGGATTCACCCCTCCACTTT.

V and J are TRBV28 and TRBJ2-7; 7 nucleotides agree with TRBD1. CDR1 is MDHEN, CDR2 SYDVKM, per germline. The CDR3 has 13 residues. After removal of 5 bases from V and 2 bases from J, the junction contained 3 bases not matched to a gene. The CDR3 reads CASSRQGPYEQYF. CDR3 sequence (DNA): TGTGCCAGCAGTCGACAGGGACCCTACGAGCAGTACTTC.

The rearrangement links TRBV19 to TRBJ2-6, with D tentatively TRBD1 (5 bases). This CDR3 contains 14 residues. Germline V CDR1 and CDR2: LNHDA, SQIVND (reference sequence). Trimming pared 7 bases from V and 4 bases from J, leaving 11 bases between. CDR3 sequence reads: CASTPGQGANVLTF. In DNA, the CDR3 is TGTGCCAGTACCCCAGGGCAGGGGGCCAACGTCCTGACTTTC.

J is TRBJ1-1 and V is TRBV7-2; D is uncertain. Germline lookup yields CDR1 SGHTA and CDR2 FQGNSA. The CDR3 covers 15 residues. The germline V and J ends were trimmed by 5 bases and 0 bases, with 13 bases remaining between them. CDR3 protein: CASSRGAGMNTEAFF. Written as DNA, the CDR3 is TGTGCCAGCAGCCGCGGCGCGGGAATGAACACTGAAGCTTTCTTT. Drawing the rest from reference TRBV7-2 and TRBJ1-1, the complete variable domain is GAGVSQSPSNKVTEKGKDVELRCDPISGHTALYWYRQSLGQGLEFLIYFQGNSAPDKSGLPSDRFSAERTGGSVSTLTIQRTQQEDSAVYLCASSRGAGMNTEAFFGQGTRLTVV.

The chain recombines TRBV5-1 with TRBJ1-1; TRBD1 aligns across 12 bases. Germline V gives CDR1 SGHRS, CDR2 YFSETQ. With V trimmed by 4 bases and J by 5 bases, 9 bases remained unmatched. This CDR3 comprises 16 residues. As DNA, the CDR3 is TGCGCCAGCAGCCCGGGACAGGGGGCCGGGACGACTGAAGCTTTCTTT. Its protein is CASSPGQGAGTTEAFF.

The chain combines TRBV15 with TRBJ2-5; TRBD1 agrees at 8 bases. The CDR3 runs to 14 residues. Germline V lookup: CDR1 LNHNV, CDR2 YYDKDF (reference sequence). V lost 3 bases and J lost 5; bases outside the gene matches: 5. The CDR3 loop reads CATSRDREGETQYF. Written as DNA, the CDR3 is TGTGCCACCAGCAGGGACAGGGAAGGCGAGACCCAGTACTTC.

This chain links TRBV7-3 with TRBJ2-3; 11 nucleotides agree with TRBD2. Germline lookup yields CDR1 SGHTA and CDR2 FQGTGA. V lost 11 bases to trimming and J lost 6 bases; unmatched junction nucleotides: 7. This CDR3 spans 13 amino acids. The CDR3, as DNA: TGTGCCTCAACTAGCGGGGGTACGGATACGCAGTATTTT. This codes for CASTSGGTDTQYF.

V usage is TRBV19 and J usage is TRBJ1-2; possibly TRBD1 for D (6 bases). This CDR3 is 15 amino acids long. Germline V gene data show CDR1 as LNHDA and CDR2 as SQIVND (reference sequence). V lost 0 bases to trimming and J lost 5 bases, with 13 bases between them. CDR3 sequence reads: CASSIETDSLYGYTF. DNA of the CDR3: TGTGCCAGTAGTATAGAAACGGACAGTCTTTATGGCTACACCTTC.

This chain links TRBV5-1 with TRBJ2-5; 9 bases fit TRBD2. This CDR3 contains 14 residues. Trimming at V came to 0 bases and at J to 5 bases, leaving 2 bases not matched to a gene. The germline V gene encodes CDR1 SGHRS and CDR2 YFSETQ. DNA of the CDR3: TGCGCCAGCAGCTTGGTAGCGGGGGTGGAGACCCAGTACTTC. Its translation is CASSLVAGVETQYF.

This chain joins TRBV18 and TRBJ1-1, with D tentatively TRBD1 (6 bases). In germline, CDR1 is KGHSH, CDR2 LQKENI. The CDR3 consists of 14 residues. V dropped 3 bases and J dropped 3 bases, with 11 bases sitting between them. CDR3 nucleotides: TGTGCCAGCTCACCTGGGGGGCAGGACACTGAAGCTTTCTTT. It yields the protein CASSPGGQDTEAFF.

There are a few counts of this clone. For the CDR3, the DNA is TGTGCCAGCAGTTACTCGAGGGGTCCCGGGGAGCTGTTTTTT. It is translated as CASSYSRGPGELFF. The chain joins TRBV6-5 to TRBJ2-2; D possibly uses TRBD1 or TRBD2 (5 bases each). Trimming left V 0 bases short and J 6 bases short, with 8 bases between. The germline V gene has CDR1 MNHEY and CDR2 SVGAGI. The CDR3 is 14 residues long.